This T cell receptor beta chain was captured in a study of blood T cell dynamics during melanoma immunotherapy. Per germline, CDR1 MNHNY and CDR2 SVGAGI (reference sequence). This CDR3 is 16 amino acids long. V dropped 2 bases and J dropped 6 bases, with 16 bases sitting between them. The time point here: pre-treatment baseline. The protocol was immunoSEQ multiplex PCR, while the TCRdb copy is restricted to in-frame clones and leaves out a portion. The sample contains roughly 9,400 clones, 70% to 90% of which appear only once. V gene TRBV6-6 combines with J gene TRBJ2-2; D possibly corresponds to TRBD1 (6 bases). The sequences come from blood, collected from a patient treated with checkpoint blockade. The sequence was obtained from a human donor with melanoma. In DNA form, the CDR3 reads TGTGCCAGCAGTTACGGGCAGGGGAATAGGGCCGGGGAGCTGTTTTTT. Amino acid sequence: CASSYGQGNRAGELFF.